This entry lists 4 T cell receptor beta chains sequenced from one sample in a study of T cells in localized non-small cell lung cancer. Clones were sequenced by immunoSEQ multiplex PCR, and TCRdb holds only the in-frame ones, with some missing. The sample has roughly 50,000 clones, about four fifths seen once. This specimen was peripheral blood, taken before any cancer treatment. Every receptor here comes from a female donor over 55 with stage II squamous cell lung carcinoma.

This clone has just one count. This chain joins TRBV28 and TRBJ1-1; D gene ambiguous. The CDR3 consists of 12 residues. Trimming pared 5 bases from V and 5 bases from J, leaving 9 bases between. Looked up from germline, CDR1 is MDHEN and CDR2 is SYDVKM. The CDR3 coding sequence is TGTGCCAGCAGTCCCCAGAGGACTGAAGCTTTCTTT. Its translation: CASSPQRTEAFF.

The chain combines TRBV4-3 with TRBJ1-1; D might be TRBD1 (6 bases). CDR1 is LGHNA, CDR2 YSLEER, per germline. The V end lost 3 bases, the J end lost 5 bases, and 13 bases lay between the germline ends. The length of the CDR3 is 14 residues. The CDR3 protein is CASSHTGRSTEAFF. The CDR3 DNA sequence: TGCGCCAGCAGCCACACAGGGAGGAGTACTGAAGCTTTCTTT.

J is TRBJ1-4 and V is TRBV25-1, with 8 nucleotides matching TRBD1. Trimming at V came to 3 bases and at J to 6 bases, leaving 6 bases not matched to a gene. This CDR3 region has 15 residues. Germline V gene data show CDR1 as MGHDK and CDR2 as SYGVNS. The DNA for the CDR3 is TGTGCCAGCAGTGAGTCGCAGGGGGCTTATGAAAAACTGTTTTTT. It translates to CASSESQGAYEKLFF.

The rearrangement joins TRBV4-3 to TRBJ1-3; the D is unclear. V gave up 3 bases and J gave up 0 bases, with 15 bases separating them. The CDR3 has 17 residues. Germline V lookup: CDR1 LGHNA, CDR2 YSLEER. The CDR3 region is CASSHDGREHSGNTIYF. DNA of the CDR3: TGCGCCAGCAGCCATGATGGACGGGAACACTCTGGAAACACCATATATTTT.